The 10 T cell receptor beta chains reported below all come from one sample, sequenced in a study of blood T cell repertoires in COVID-19. Generated by immunoSEQ multiplex PCR, the TCRdb table keeps only in-frame clones and is missing some. The top ten clones hold 9.1% of a sample with around 150,000 clones, approximately 88% of them seen once. The sample comprised peripheral blood. All receptors come from a woman older than 75 with active or convalescent COVID-19.

This clone was counted a single time. The chain couples TRBV19 to TRBJ2-5, with TRBD1 matching over 12 bases. Trimming cost V 5 bases and J 5 bases; bases outside gene matches: 12. Germline V gene data show CDR1 as LNHDA and CDR2 as SQIVND (reference sequence). The CDR3 is made up of 17 amino acids. CDR3 in DNA: TGTGCCAGTAGTCTTCCCGGGACAGGGGGCTTCGGGGAGACCCAGTACTTC. It encodes CASSLPGTGGFGETQYF.

The chain links TRBV6-5 to TRBJ2-7, with 12 bases fitting TRBD2. The CDR3 covers 16 residues. V was pared by 2 bases and J by 3 bases, with 5 bases of the junction left unmatched. Germline CDR1 and CDR2: MNHEY and SVGAGI. The CDR3 DNA is TGTGCCAGCAGTTACCTAGCGGGGGGGCTTGGCTACGAGCAGTACTTC. Protein: CASSYLAGGLGYEQYF.

This clone was seen just once. This chain joins TRBV5-1 and TRBJ1-4; D remains unclear. Trimming took 5 bases from V and 0 from J, leaving 11 bases between them. Germline loops: CDR1 SGHRS, CDR2 YFSETQ. CDR3 length equals 15 residues. CDR3 in DNA: TGCGCCAGCAGGATGTCCGGTGCAACTAATGAAAAACTGTTTTTT. Its translation: CASRMSGATNEKLFF.

The CDR3 sequence is CASSQAGMNQPQHF. The CDR3 DNA follows: TGTGCCAGCAGCCAAGCAGGGATGAATCAGCCCCAGCATTTT. This chain uses TRBV3-1 (or the pseudogene TRBV3-2) with TRBJ1-5, with D possibly matching TRBD1 (5 bases). Trimming pared 1 base from V and 4 bases from J, leaving 8 bases between. Germline V gene sequence: CDR1 LGHDT, CDR2 YNNKEL (reference sequence). The CDR3 runs to 14 residues.

The rearrangement joins TRBV19 to TRBJ1-5, with D uncertain. Germline V gene sequence: CDR1 LNHDA, CDR2 SQIVND (reference sequence). Trimming pared 3 bases from V and 5 bases from J, leaving 14 bases between. This CDR3 has 15 amino acids. The CDR3 is CASSIYFGFDQPQHF. The CDR3 bases are TGTGCCAGTAGTATCTACTTCGGGTTCGATCAGCCCCAGCATTTT.

This chain links TRBV19 with TRBJ2-5; 9 bases are a match to TRBD1. This CDR3 is 14 amino acids long. V lost 4 bases and J lost 5; bases outside the gene matches: 5. Germline values: CDR1 LNHDA, CDR2 SQIVND (reference sequence). The CDR3 nucleotides are TGTGCCAGTAGTAAAGGACAGGGGTTGGAGACCCAGTACTTC. It codes for CASSKGQGLETQYF.

This clone appeared a few times. V and J are TRBV6-6 and TRBJ1-4, with 7 positions matching TRBD1. V lost 2 bases and J lost 8; bases outside the gene matches: 5. From germline, CDR1 is MNHNY and CDR2 SVGAGI (reference sequence). The length of the CDR3 is 14 residues. CDR3 sequence reads: CASSYPEDREKLFF. DNA for the CDR3: TGTGCCAGCAGTTACCCCGAGGACAGGGAAAAACTGTTTTTT.

The chain employs TRBV6-6 and TRBJ2-7; the D is unclear. Trimming removed 0 bases from V and 3 bases from J, with 6 bases in between. The germline gives CDR1 MNHNY, CDR2 SVGAGI (reference sequence). CDR3 length: 13 residues. The CDR3 here is CASSYSFNYEQYF. Written as DNA, the CDR3 is TGTGCCAGCAGTTACTCTTTCAACTACGAGCAGTACTTC.

The chain is built from TRBV5-6 and TRBJ2-4, with D possibly TRBD2 on 6 matching bases. Germline V CDR1 and CDR2: SGHDT, YYEEEE. Trimming pared 2 bases from V and 4 bases from J, leaving 7 bases between. The CDR3 contains 13 residues. The CDR3 sequence: CASSLRGKNIQYF. The CDR3, as DNA: TGTGCCAGCAGCTTACGGGGGAAAAACATTCAGTACTTC.

About this clone: This same CDR3 is encoded by further DNA sequences in the sample. The V gene is TRBV19, the J gene TRBJ1-2; 8 nucleotides agree with TRBD1. The germline V gene encodes CDR1 LNHDA and CDR2 SQIVND (reference sequence). This CDR3 has 14 residues. The V and J ends lost 2 bases and 4 bases, in that order; junction bases with no gene match: 3. In DNA, the CDR3 is TGTGCCAGTAGTATACCCGGACAGGGCTATGGCTACACCTTC. As protein: CASSIPGQGYGYTF.